Below are 22 T cell receptor beta chains sequenced from a single sample in a study of shared clonotypes between healthy human individuals (dated by TCRdb to the early 2020s). Preparation of the library involved the immunoSEQ multiplex PCR assay. TCRdb carries this immuneACCESS record with in-frame sequences only. Its versions omit some clonotypes, under half of them owing to an unresolved V gene in the studies checked, with the rest unexplained. The sample table contains about 2.3 million clones; only one count was recorded for 85% to 95% of them. The ten biggest clones cover more than 0.35% of the sample. The sample was naive CD4+ T cells from PBMCs. This specimen's cell subset or site label, interpreted: CD45RA+ positively selected. The receptors were gathered from a man in his late teens or twenties in good health. Some clones in this sample may be carry-over from other donors' samples.

V usage is TRBV28 and J usage is TRBJ2-7; 9 nucleotides match TRBD2. Germline V gene data show CDR1 as MDHEN and CDR2 as SYDVKM. This CDR3 is built from 17 residues. V shed 3 bases and J 4 bases; nucleotides not matched to a gene: 13. CDR3 amino acids: CASSFSAASGNAYEQYF. CDR3 DNA: TGTGCCAGCAGTTTTTCTGCCGCTAGCGGGAATGCTTACGAGCAGTACTTC. The full variable domain, rest sourced from reference TRBV28 and TRBJ2-7, is DVKVTQSSRYLVKRTGEKVFLECVQDMDHENMFWYRQDPGLGLRLIYFSYDVKMKEKGDIPEGYSVSREKKERFSLILESASTNQTSMYLCASSFSAASGNAYEQYFGPGTRLTVT.

V is TRBV7-6 and J is TRBJ2-1; 7 bases agree with TRBD2. CDR3 length equals 17 residues. Germline CDR1 is SGHVS and CDR2 is FNYEAQ. V was clipped by 0 bases and J by 2 bases; unmatched bases: 7. The CDR3, as DNA: TGTGCCAGCAGCTTAGCGCCTCAGCGGGGAGCCTACAATGAGCAGTTCTTC. This codes for CASSLAPQRGAYNEQFF.

As regards this clone: A read error may explain this, as a much larger clone is one base away. J is TRBJ2-1 and V is TRBV6-1; no definite D call. In germline, CDR1 is MNHNS, CDR2 SASEGT. The CDR3 is made up of 11 amino acids. Between the trimmed V and J ends, which lost 2 bases and 5 bases, there was a span of 1 base. The CDR3 DNA sequence: TGTGCCAGCAGTGAAAACAATGAGCAGTTCTTC. Encoded protein: CASSENNEQFF.

The chain uses TRBV19 and TRBJ2-5, with D possibly TRBD1 on 6 matching bases. Trimming took 5 bases from V and 5 from J, leaving 15 bases between them. Germline V gene lookup returns CDR1 LNHDA and CDR2 SQIVND (reference sequence). The CDR3 runs 14 residues. CDR3 bases: TGTGCCAGTAGTGACGGTGGGGGCGTGGAGACCCAGTACTTC. Its translation: CASSDGGGVETQYF.

This chain links TRBV11-3 with TRBJ2-6; tentative D call: TRBD1 (5 bases). The germline CDR1 and CDR2 sequences are SGHNT and YENEEA. This CDR3 spans 15 amino acids. Between the trimmed V and J ends, which lost 5 bases and 0 bases, there was a span of 8 bases. CDR3: CASSAQGSGANVLTF. The CDR3 DNA sequence: TGTGCCAGCAGCGCTCAGGGCTCTGGGGCCAACGTCCTGACTTTC.

J is TRBJ1-5 and V is TRBV28; unclear D gene. The germline V gene has CDR1 MDHEN and CDR2 SYDVKM. Trimming removed 1 base at V and 6 bases at J, with 25 bases between. The CDR3 sequence is 19 residues long. CDR3 sequence reads: CASSLFLRIRDPSGQPQHF. The CDR3 DNA sequence: TGTGCCAGCAGTTTATTTCTGCGGATACGGGATCCCTCGGGTCAGCCCCAGCATTTT.

The V and J genes are TRBV7-3 and TRBJ1-1; D unclear. V lost 5 bases to trimming and J lost 1 base, with 8 bases between them. The germline CDR1 and CDR2 sequences are SGHTA and FQGTGA. This CDR3 has 13 residues. The CDR3 spells CASSTTQNTEAFF. Written as DNA, the CDR3 is TGTGCCAGCAGCACAACACAGAACACTGAAGCTTTCTTT.

This chain uses TRBV10-1 with TRBJ2-2, with unresolved D. The CDR3 loop spans 14 amino acids. V lost 3 bases and J lost 4, with 9 bases in between. From germline, CDR1 is WNHNN and CDR2 SYGVQD (reference sequence). CDR3 in DNA: TGCGCCAGCAGTGATGTAGTAGGCACCGGGGAGCTGTTTTTT. Amino acids: CASSDVVGTGELFF.

This clone was counted once. The gene calls are TRBV27 and TRBJ2-1, with TRBD2 matching 7 bases. This CDR3 has 17 residues. With 6 bases clipped from V and 0 bases from J, the junction kept 11 bases outside the gene matches. The germline V gene encodes CDR1 MNHEY and CDR2 SMNVEV (reference sequence). The CDR3 spells CASSPSLGRGSYNEQFF. The CDR3 region has the DNA TGTGCCAGCAGCCCCTCACTAGGGAGGGGCTCCTACAATGAGCAGTTCTTC.

The chain combines TRBV4-1 with TRBJ2-5; no clear D gene. The end of the DNA aligns better with TRBJ2-7, so the J call may be wrong. The length of the CDR3 is 13 residues. Germline assignment: CDR1 MGHRA and CDR2 YSYEKL. CDR3 nucleotides: TGCGCCAGCAGCCAAGATCTTCCCTACGAGCAGTACTTC. It is translated as CASSQDLPYEQYF.

The chain couples TRBV19 to TRBJ2-3; the D call may be TRBD1 or TRBD2 (6 bases each). In germline, CDR1 is LNHDA, CDR2 SQIVND (reference sequence). Deletions cut 5 bases from V and 2 bases from J, with 23 bases between. This CDR3 spans 18 amino acids. The DNA of the CDR3 is TGTGCCAGTAGTGGCCTTGGGGTTGGGGGGCTTTTCACAGATACGCAGTATTTT. It encodes CASSGLGVGGLFTDTQYF.

This chain uses TRBV7-2 with TRBJ2-7; weak D call: TRBD1 (5 bases). Per germline, CDR1 SGHTA and CDR2 FQGNSA. V dropped 4 bases and J dropped 3 bases, with 16 bases sitting between them. CDR3 length: 15 amino acids. Here the CDR3 DNA reads TGTGCCAGCAGCTCCTCACAGGTTACAATCTACGAGCAGTACTTC. Translation gives CASSSSQVTIYEQYF.

This clone appeared a single time. V and J are TRBV27 and TRBJ2-1; TRBD2 might be the D (5 bases). CDR1 is MNHEY, CDR2 SMNVEV, per germline (reference sequence). The CDR3 consists of 13 residues. V gave up 2 bases and J gave up 9 bases, with 11 bases separating them. The CDR3 region is CASSLLGRGEQFF. Written as DNA, the CDR3 is TGTGCCAGCAGTTTACTGGGTCGGGGTGAGCAGTTCTTC.

The V and J genes are TRBV5-6 and TRBJ2-2, with D possibly matching TRBD2 (6 bases). Germline loops: CDR1 SGHDT, CDR2 YYEEEE. CDR3 length: 16 residues. Trimming took 1 base from V and 4 from J, leaving 14 bases between them. For the CDR3, the DNA is TGTGCCAGCAGCTTGTTTCATCGGGGGAGCACCGGGGAGCTGTTTTTT. Its translation: CASSLFHRGSTGELFF.

The V gene is TRBV18, the J gene TRBJ2-3, with 12 bases fitting TRBD2. The CDR3 extends over 16 amino acids. The V segment lost 3 bases and the J segment 4 bases; nucleotides outside the gene matches: 5. Germline CDR1 reads KGHSH; CDR2 reads LQKENI. CDR3 DNA sequence: TGTGCCAGCTCACCTTCCCTAGCGGGAGGGCCAGATACGCAGTATTTT. Encoded protein: CASSPSLAGGPDTQYF.

CDR3 sequence (DNA): TGTGCCATCAGAGGGGTAATAGCGGATCAGTTCTTC. Amino acids: CAIRGVIADQFF. This chain connects TRBV10-3 to TRBJ2-1; TRBD2 might be the D (6 bases). Germline V gene sequence: CDR1 ENHRY, CDR2 SYGVKD. The length of the CDR3 is 12 residues. Trimming took 6 bases from V and 13 from J, leaving 16 bases between them.

The chain couples TRBV28 to TRBJ2-5; the match to TRBD1 covers 9 bases. V shed 3 bases, J shed 4 bases, and the junction held 9 bases outside the gene matches. The CDR3 totals 16 residues. Germline CDR1 MDHEN, CDR2 SYDVKM. The DNA of the CDR3 is TGTGCCAGCAGTTTGTGGCGGGACAGGGTCGGAGAGACCCAGTACTTC. Its protein product is CASSLWRDRVGETQYF.

This clone was counted between two and nine times. J is TRBJ1-2 and V is TRBV5-1, with D tentatively TRBD1 (5 bases). The CDR3 has 14 amino acids. Germline-derived CDR1 and CDR2 are SGHRS and YFSETQ. V dropped 4 bases and J dropped 0 bases, with 10 bases sitting between them. The CDR3 DNA sequence: TGCGCCAGCAGCCTGACAGATTCTAACTATGGCTACACCTTC. It codes for CASSLTDSNYGYTF.

The chain is built from TRBV28 and TRBJ2-3; D is unresolved. The V and J ends lost 2 bases and 5 bases respectively, with 14 bases between them. Germline V lookup: CDR1 MDHEN, CDR2 SYDVKM. This CDR3 is 15 amino acids long. For the CDR3, the DNA is TGTGCCAGCAGTTTAGTCGGGCCAGGTTTAGATACGCAGTATTTT. Its translation is CASSLVGPGLDTQYF.

The rearrangement uses TRBV25-1 and TRBJ1-2; the D gene is possibly TRBD1 (5 bases). Germline V gives CDR1 MGHDK, CDR2 SYGVNS. Trimming removed 3 bases at V and 4 bases at J, with 12 bases between. The CDR3 spans 14 residues. This CDR3 is CASSDSPGGYGYTF. The CDR3 DNA is TGTGCCAGCAGTGACTCCCCGGGGGGCTATGGCTACACCTTC.

The V gene is TRBV19, the J gene TRBJ1-2; 7 bases are shared with TRBD1. Trimming removed 9 bases from V and 4 bases from J; junction bases left unmatched: 14. The V gene's germline CDR1 is LNHDA and CDR2 SQIVND (reference sequence). CDR3 length equals 15 residues. Here the CDR3 reads CASLKPGQGVYGYTF. Written as DNA, the CDR3 is TGTGCCAGCCTTAAACCCGGGCAGGGGGTCTATGGCTACACCTTC. Looking up the rest from reference TRBV19 and TRBJ1-2 gives the full variable domain: DGGITQSPKYLFRKEGQNVTLSCEQNLNHDAMYWYRQDPGQGLRLIYYSQIVNDFQKGDIAEGYSVSREKKESFPLTVTSAQKNPTAFYLCASLKPGQGVYGYTFGSGTRLTVV.

This clone was counted once. V usage is TRBV28 and J usage is TRBJ2-4; D not resolved. The CDR3 runs to 14 residues. V lost 6 bases, J lost 0 bases, and 9 bases lay in between. Germline V lookup: CDR1 MDHEN, CDR2 SYDVKM. The CDR3 DNA is TGTGCCAGCAGCCTAACTCTAGCCAAAAACATTCAGTACTTC. It codes for CASSLTLAKNIQYF.